This TCR beta chain derives from a study of PD-1 blockade in mismatch repair-deficient tumors. Profiling relied on immunoSEQ multiplex PCR, and the TCRdb table lists in-frame clones only, not all of them. The profile covers approximately 100,000 clones, with 65% to 85% appearing a single time and 6.3% taken by the ten largest. The germline V gene encodes CDR1 SGHDN and CDR2 FVKESK. The CDR3 length is 16 residues. J was trimmed by 9 bases and V by 4 bases; bases with no gene match: 8. This material consisted of peripheral blood, taken 30 to 36 weeks after starting pembrolizumab. This clonotype was obtained from an adult with mismatch repair-deficient cancer. This rearrangement joins TRBV14 to TRBJ2-1; 14 bases are shared with TRBD2. The CDR3 sequence: CASSRRLAGGSGEQFF. The CDR3 DNA sequence: TGTGCCAGCAGCCGAAGACTAGCGGGAGGGTCGGGTGAGCAGTTCTTC.